This T cell receptor beta chain was observed in a study of cytotoxic CD8 clonotypes in ibrutinib-treated CLL. Study information: Responses: 24 partial, 2 complete; after median approximately 67 months, around 14 stayed remitted, around twelve progressed. Study observations and caveats: Patients had baseline clonality above age-matched healthy donors, and this clonality moved with circulating CD8+ T-cell counts. Rising at ibrutinib response, clonality subsequently fell back toward baseline at progression.

TCR beta libraries used about 1.9 micrograms of DNA from cryopreserved PBMCs. Sequenced by immunoSEQ multiplex PCR; TCRdb stores in-frame clones only, minus some. This sample yields 35,000 to 50,000 clones, of which roughly 70% are seen a single time; about a tenth belongs to the top ten. The CDR3 has 18 residues. V gave up 5 bases and J gave up 2 bases; unmatched junction bases: 7. The germline CDR1 and CDR2 sequences are SNHLY and FYNNEI. This clone was seen a few times. Antigen specificity is unknown. The sequences come from PBMCs, collected at disease progression, from a patient treated with ibrutinib. The clonotype originates from a human donor with chronic lymphocytic leukemia. The V and J genes are TRBV2 and TRBJ2-4, with 15 positions matching TRBD2. CDR3 region: CASSRTSGGAVSKNIQYF. CDR3 in DNA: TGTGCCAGCAGTCGGACTAGCGGGGGGGCTGTCTCCAAAAACATTCAGTACTTC.